What follows are 19 T cell receptor beta chains derived from one specimen sequenced in a study of breast tumors, draining lymph nodes, adjacent tissues. TCRdb redid the calling of the multiplex PCR reads with MiXCR, one entry per CDR3 protein. The sample comprises 66,000 or so distinct CDR3 sequences, approximately 45% of which are singletons, and almost 8.5% rests with the top ten. The sequencing sample was made of breast tumor tissue. The receptors were sampled from a female donor with breast cancer. Some clones in this sample may be carry-over from other donors' samples.

This clonotype was counted only a few times. The chain carries TRBV6-7 and TRBJ1-5; D not resolved. TRBV6-7 is given ORF status, its function remaining uncertain. The V end lost 5 bases, the J end lost 2 bases, and 10 bases lay between the germline ends. The CDR3 runs to 14 residues. CDR3 bases: TGTGCCAGCAGTCGCCGAGCCCGCAATCAGCCCCAGCATTTT. Its translation: CASSRRARNQPQHF.

This clonotype was seen repeatedly, ten times or more. The V gene is TRBV5-5, the J gene TRBJ2-1, with a possible D match to TRBD2 (5 bases). The germline V and J ends were trimmed by 3 bases and 5 bases, with 24 bases remaining between them. CDR3 length: 18 amino acids. The germline V gene encodes CDR1 SGHKS and CDR2 YYEKEE (reference sequence). The CDR3 nucleotides are TGTGCCAGCAGCTCCCAAGGACTGGCCGAATTAATAGACAATGAGCAGTTCTTC. This translates into CASSSQGLAELIDNEQFF.

This clonotype was found many times. This may stem from a read error, because a much larger clone lies one nucleotide away. V and J are TRBV20-1 and TRBJ1-2; D unresolved. The CDR3 runs 12 residues. In germline, CDR1 is DFQATT, CDR2 SNEGSKA (reference sequence). CDR3 nucleotides: TGCAGTGCCGAGAGGCCAAACTATGGCTCCCCCTTC. Translation: CSAERPNYGSPF.

In this sample, this clonotype turned up many times. The chain links TRBV20-1 to TRBJ2-1; possibly TRBD2 for D (6 bases). Trimming cost V 6 bases and J 7 bases, with 16 bases left between them. The CDR3 sequence is 13 residues long. Germline V CDR1 and CDR2: DFQATT, SNEGSKA (reference sequence). For the CDR3, the DNA is TGCAGTGCCAGGAAGGGACTTAAAAATGAGCAGTTCTTC. Its translation: CSARKGLKNEQFF.

This clonotype was detected ten times or more. The chain employs TRBV3-1 and TRBJ2-3; D may match TRBD1 or TRBD2 (5 bases each). The CDR3 length is 18 residues. Trimming took off 8 bases at V and 4 bases at J, with 28 bases between the two ends. Germline CDR1 reads LGHDT; CDR2 reads YNNKEL (reference sequence). CDR3 DNA: TGTGCCAGCGCCCAAGAAAGCGAGGGGCTCCCCGGCGCAGATACGCAGTATTTT. Its protein is CASAQESEGLPGADTQYF.

The chain uses TRBV7-9 and TRBJ2-3; 11 bases line up with TRBD2. This CDR3 has 13 amino acids. V lost 5 bases and J lost 11; bases outside the gene matches: 6. Germline lookup yields CDR1 SEHNR and CDR2 FQNEAQ (reference sequence). CDR3 DNA: TGTGCCAGCAGCCCCGGACTAGCGGGCCGGCAGTATTTT. It codes for CASSPGLAGRQYF.

With regard to this clonotype: One end of the junction fails to match germline, which may point to a read error. The chain recombines TRBV4-1 with TRBJ1-2; no clear D gene. The CDR3 loop spans 13 amino acids. The germline CDR1 and CDR2 sequences are MGHRA and YSYEKL. The CDR3 region is CASSPHSDYGCTF. CDR3 sequence (DNA): TGCGCCAGCAGCCCCCACTCGGATTATGGCTGCACCTTC.

V is TRBV6-2 or TRBV6-3 and J is TRBJ2-1; 12 bases line up with TRBD2. Trimming at V came to 1 base and at J to 6 bases, leaving 7 bases not matched to a gene. Germline CDR1 reads MNHEY; CDR2 reads SVGEGT. This CDR3 is built from 17 residues. The CDR3 spells CASSYFLTSGGVNEQFF. CDR3 DNA sequence: TGTGCCAGCAGTTACTTCCTGACTAGCGGGGGAGTCAATGAGCAGTTCTTC.

This clonotype was counted only a few times. Mismatch with germline at one junction end may stem from a read error. V is TRBV20-1 and J is TRBJ2-5, with 7 bases lining up with TRBD2. Per germline, CDR1 DFQATT and CDR2 SNEGSKA (reference sequence). This CDR3 spans 11 amino acids. The CDR3 bases are TGCAGTGCTAGAAGCGGGGAGGCCCAGTCCTTC. This codes for CSARSGEAQSF.

The chain employs TRBV12-3 or TRBV12-4 and TRBJ1-2, with a possible D match to TRBD1 (5 bases). The V and J ends lost 3 bases and 6 bases respectively, with 14 bases between them. The CDR3 totals 14 residues. Here the CDR3 reads CASSFRRLRDGYTF. The CDR3, as DNA: TGTGCCAGCAGTTTTCGTCGCCTCAGGGATGGCTACACCTTC.

This clonotype has a count of ten or more. The rearrangement links TRBV6-1 to TRBJ1-5; 8 bases align to TRBD1. Germline values: CDR1 MNHNS, CDR2 SASEGT. The V gene end was trimmed by 3 bases and the J gene end by 1 base; junction bases not matched to a gene: 11. CDR3 length equals 18 residues. CDR3 coding DNA: TGTGCCAGCAGTGAGCCGGGACAGGCCTTCGTGAGCAATCAGCCCCAGCATTTT. Amino acid sequence: CASSEPGQAFVSNQPQHF.

This chain connects TRBV18 to TRBJ1-1; D gene ambiguous. The CDR3 has 14 residues. Germline V gene lookup returns CDR1 KGHSH and CDR2 LQKENI. V lost 4 bases to trimming and J lost 4 bases, with 13 bases between them. CDR3 amino acids: CASSLKRESTEAFF. The DNA for the CDR3 is TGTGCCAGCTCACTAAAGAGAGAGAGCACTGAAGCTTTCTTT.

This chain connects TRBV24-1 to TRBJ2-1, with 12 bases aligning to TRBD2. V lost 0 bases to trimming and J lost 8 bases; unmatched junction nucleotides: 4. The CDR3 loop spans 16 amino acids. CDR1 and CDR2 from the germline V gene are KGHDR and SFDVKD. The CDR3 is CATSDLKTSGSYEQFF. As DNA, the CDR3 is TGTGCCACCAGTGATTTGAAGACTAGCGGGAGCTATGAGCAGTTCTTC.

Ten or more counts support this clonotype. This chain uses TRBV18 with TRBJ2-1, with no clear D. V was pared by 0 bases and J by 6 bases, with 9 bases between. CDR3 length: 14 amino acids. Looked up from germline, CDR1 is KGHSH and CDR2 is LQKENI. CDR3 protein: CASSPPSRPNEQFF. The CDR3 region has the DNA TGTGCCAGCTCACCACCATCTCGTCCCAATGAGCAGTTCTTC.

This clonotype was detected ten times or more. V is TRBV12-3 or TRBV12-4 and J is TRBJ2-1; D unclear. Trimming stripped 7 bases from V and 8 bases from J, with 21 bases between. This CDR3 contains 15 residues. CDR3 sequence (DNA): TGTGCCAGCACGGTGGATTTTTGGTCCGACGATGAGCAGTTCTTC. Translation gives CASTVDFWSDDEQFF.

This clonotype was detected ten times or more. J is TRBJ2-1 and V is TRBV4-1; TRBD2 agrees at 9 bases. Looked up from germline, CDR1 is MGHRA and CDR2 is YSYEKL. This CDR3 region has 17 residues. Trimming took 4 bases from V and 7 from J; bases not matched to a gene: 14. The CDR3 bases are TGCGCCAGCAGCCTCCGGGACTTAGCGGGAGTGGGGAATGAGCAGTTCTTC. Protein product: CASSLRDLAGVGNEQFF.

This clonotype was recorded many times. The chain links TRBV10-1 to TRBJ2-1; weak D call: TRBD2 (5 bases). V was cut by 10 bases and J by 6 bases, with 13 bases left in between. The CDR3 contains 12 residues. CDR1 and CDR2 from the germline V gene are WNHNN and SYGVQD (reference sequence). The CDR3 here is CATSSLANEQFF. In DNA form, the CDR3 reads TGCGCCACCTCCAGTCTAGCCAATGAGCAGTTCTTC.

The genes are TRBV29-1 and TRBJ1-2, with a possible D match to TRBD1 (6 bases). The CDR3 contains 13 residues. V lost 2 bases to trimming and J lost 4 bases, with 11 bases between them. Looked up from germline, CDR1 is SQVTM and CDR2 is ANQGSEA. CDR3 bases: TGCAGCGTTGAAAGGCAGGGGTTCTATGGCTACACCTTC. Its translation is CSVERQGFYGYTF.

CDR3 sequence (DNA): TGTGCCAGCAGTTCAGGGGACAGGGTTGGTGTTGAAAAACTGTTTTTT. Residues: CASSSGDRVGVEKLFF. J is TRBJ1-4 and V is TRBV6-6; 9 bases are a match to TRBD1. CDR3 length: 16 amino acids. Germline V gives CDR1 MNHNY, CDR2 SVGAGI (reference sequence). Unmatched junction bases numbered 10, after V lost 4 bases and J lost 7 bases.